This TCR beta chain appears in the sequencing data of a study of cytomegalovirus exposure and HLA in healthy donors. PCR primers comprised 60 Vbeta and 13 Jbeta primers. TCRdb's table, derived via immunoSEQ multiplex PCR, lists solely in-frame clones and lacks some. This table has about 140,000 clones, just under 85% appearing once. V dropped 7 bases and J dropped 7 bases, with 18 bases sitting between them. This CDR3 comprises 14 residues. Germline V CDR1 and CDR2: SGDLS, YYNGEE. Sequencing was performed on PBMCs. The chain joins TRBV9 to TRBJ2-1; a possible D gene is TRBD2 (6 bases). The TCR was taken from a man aged 35 to 55 in good health and CMV-seropositive. The CDR3 nucleotides read TGTGCCAGCTCCGGAGGGAATACGTGGAATGAGCAGTTCTTC. Translating gives CASSGGNTWNEQFF.